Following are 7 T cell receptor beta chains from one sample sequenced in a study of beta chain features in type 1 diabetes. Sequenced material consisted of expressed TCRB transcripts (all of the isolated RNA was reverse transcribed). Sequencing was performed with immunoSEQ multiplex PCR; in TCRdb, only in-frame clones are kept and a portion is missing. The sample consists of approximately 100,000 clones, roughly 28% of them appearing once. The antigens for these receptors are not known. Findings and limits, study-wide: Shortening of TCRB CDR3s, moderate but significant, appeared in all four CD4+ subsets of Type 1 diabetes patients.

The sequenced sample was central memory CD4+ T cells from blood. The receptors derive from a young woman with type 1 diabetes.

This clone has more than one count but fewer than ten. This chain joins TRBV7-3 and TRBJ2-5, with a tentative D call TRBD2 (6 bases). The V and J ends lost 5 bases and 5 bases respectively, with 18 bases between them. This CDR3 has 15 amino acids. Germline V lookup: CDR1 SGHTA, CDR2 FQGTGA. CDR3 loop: CASSLTGTREETQYF. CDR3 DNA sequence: TGTGCCAGCAGCCTGACCGGGACCCGGGAGGAGACCCAGTACTTC.

CDR3 protein: CASSRAAGYNEQFF. Written as DNA, the CDR3 is TGCGCCAGCAGCCGAGCAGCGGGATACAATGAGCAGTTCTTC. The chain joins TRBV4-1 to TRBJ2-1; 7 nucleotides agree with TRBD2. The CDR3 length is 14 residues. Germline V gives CDR1 MGHRA, CDR2 YSYEKL. V dropped 4 bases and J dropped 4; count of bases not matched to a gene: 4.

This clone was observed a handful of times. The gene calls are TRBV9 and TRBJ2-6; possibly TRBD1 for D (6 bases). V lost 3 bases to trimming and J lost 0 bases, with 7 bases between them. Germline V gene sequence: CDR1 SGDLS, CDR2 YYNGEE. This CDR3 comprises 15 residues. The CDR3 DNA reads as TGTGCCAGCAGCGCACAGGGCTCTGGGGCCAACGTCCTGACTTTC. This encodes CASSAQGSGANVLTF.

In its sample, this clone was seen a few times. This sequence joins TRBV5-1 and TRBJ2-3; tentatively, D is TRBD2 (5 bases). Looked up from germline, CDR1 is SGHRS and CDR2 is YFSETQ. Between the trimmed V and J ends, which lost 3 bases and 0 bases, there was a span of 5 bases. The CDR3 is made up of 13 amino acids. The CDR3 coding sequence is TGCGCCAGCAGCTCGGGGAGCACAGATACGCAGTATTTT. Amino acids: CASSSGSTDTQYF.

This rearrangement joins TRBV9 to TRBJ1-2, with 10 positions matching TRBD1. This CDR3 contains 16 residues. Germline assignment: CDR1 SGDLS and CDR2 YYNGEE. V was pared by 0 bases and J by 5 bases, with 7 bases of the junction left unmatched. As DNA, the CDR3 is TGTGCCAGCAGCGTAGCAAAGGGACAGGGGACTTATGGCTACACCTTC. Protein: CASSVAKGQGTYGYTF.

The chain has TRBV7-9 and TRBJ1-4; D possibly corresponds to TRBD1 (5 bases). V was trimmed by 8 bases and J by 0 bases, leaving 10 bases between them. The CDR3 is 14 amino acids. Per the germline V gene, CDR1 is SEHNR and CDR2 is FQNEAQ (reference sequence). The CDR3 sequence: CASGADATNEKLFF. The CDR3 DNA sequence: TGTGCCAGCGGGGCGGATGCAACTAATGAAAAACTGTTTTTT.

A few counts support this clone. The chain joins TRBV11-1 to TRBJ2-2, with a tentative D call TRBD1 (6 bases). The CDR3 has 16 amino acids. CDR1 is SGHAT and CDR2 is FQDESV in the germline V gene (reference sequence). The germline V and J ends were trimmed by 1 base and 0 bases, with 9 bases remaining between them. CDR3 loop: CASSLEQGTNTGELFF. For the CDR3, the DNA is TGTGCCAGCAGCTTAGAGCAGGGGACGAACACCGGGGAGCTGTTTTTT.